Presented here are 10 T cell receptor beta chains from one specimen sequenced in a study of shared clonotypes between healthy human individuals. Naive CD8 isolation took CD45RO-negative cells positively selected for CCR7 and excluded terminally differentiated effector memory CD45RA+ cells. TCRdb's copy holds only in-frame clones and misses some; the assay was immunoSEQ multiplex PCR. This table holds about 2 million clones, about 94% found once. Sequencing used naive CD8+ T cells sorted from blood. These receptors came from a young man in good health.

This sequence joins TRBV7-3 and TRBJ1-1; 10 bases are a match to TRBD1. CDR1 is SGHTA, CDR2 FQGTGA, per germline. V was clipped by 5 bases and J by 2 bases; unmatched bases: 2. The CDR3 spans 14 residues. The CDR3, as DNA: TGTGCCAGCAGCCTGACAGGGGGCAACACTGAAGCTTTCTTT. This sequence encodes CASSLTGGNTEAFF.

The chain joins TRBV19 to TRBJ1-4; 9 bases match TRBD1. With V trimmed by 5 bases and J by 8 bases, 6 bases remained unmatched. The germline CDR1 and CDR2 sequences are LNHDA and SQIVND (reference sequence). This CDR3 has 14 residues. The CDR3: CASSQQGAREKLFF. In DNA, the CDR3 is TGTGCCAGTAGTCAACAGGGGGCAAGAGAAAAACTGTTTTTT.

V gene TRBV11-2 combines with J gene TRBJ2-1; 7 bases line up with TRBD2. V gave up 1 base and J gave up 9 bases; unmatched junction bases: 9. The CDR3 runs 15 residues. Germline CDR1 and CDR2: SGHAT and FQNNGV. CDR3 region: CASSLGLADFIEQFF. In nucleotides, the CDR3 is TGTGCCAGCAGCTTAGGTCTAGCGGACTTTATTGAGCAGTTCTTC. The full variable domain, its missing parts supplied by reference TRBV11-2 and TRBJ2-1, is EAGVAQSPRYKIIEKRQSVAFWCNPISGHATLYWYQQILGQGPKLLIQFQNNGVVDDSQLPKDRFSAERLKGVDSTLKIQPAKLEDSAVYLCASSLGLADFIEQFFGPGTRLTVL.

The chain has TRBV7-8 and TRBJ1-6; unclear D gene. The germline V gene has CDR1 SGHVS and CDR2 FQNEAQ. Trimming took off 4 bases at V and 4 bases at J, with 11 bases between the two ends. The CDR3 has 15 amino acids. CDR3 coding DNA: TGTGCCAGCAGCTCCGCGGGTGGATATAATTCACCCCTCCACTTT. This translates into CASSSAGGYNSPLHF.

J is TRBJ2-7 and V is TRBV4-3; D call uncertain. This CDR3 has 15 residues. Trimming cost V 1 base and J 0 bases, with 10 bases left between them. CDR1 is LGHNA, CDR2 YSLEER, per germline. The CDR3 DNA reads as TGCGCCAGCAGCCAAGGACACGAAAGCTCCTACGAGCAGTACTTC. Translation gives CASSQGHESSYEQYF.

A note on this clone: Germline is not matched at one junction end, which may reflect a read error. The chain joins TRBV7-9 to TRBJ2-7, with 7 bases that match TRBD2. The CDR3 has 13 amino acids. Per the germline V gene, CDR1 is SEHNR and CDR2 is FQNEAQ (reference sequence). CDR3 loop: CASSLAEAREQYF. CDR3 bases: TGTGCCAGCAGCCTAGCGGAGGCTCGGGAGCAGTACTTC.

V usage is TRBV5-1 and J usage is TRBJ2-7; 10 positions agree with TRBD2. The V gene end was trimmed by 0 bases and the J gene end by 4 bases; junction bases not matched to a gene: 10. The CDR3 consists of 17 residues. CDR1 and CDR2 (germline): SGHRS, YFSETQ. This CDR3 is CASSLGLAGFLWYEQYF. CDR3 nucleotides: TGCGCCAGCAGCTTGGGACTAGCGGGTTTCCTTTGGTACGAGCAGTACTTC.

The rearrangement uses TRBV6-7 and TRBJ2-5; tentatively, D is TRBD2 (6 bases). TRBV6-7 is an open reading frame, and its role is uncertain. V lost 6 bases and J 2 bases, leaving 13 bases between the germline ends. The CDR3 contains 14 residues. DNA of the CDR3: TGTGCCAGCAGACCCGGGACTGTTCAAGAGACCCAGTACTTC. This sequence encodes CASRPGTVQETQYF.

The rearrangement uses TRBV6-5 and TRBJ1-1; maybe TRBD1 (5 bases). The CDR3 is 14 residues long. Trimming took off 2 bases at V and 7 bases at J, with 14 bases between the two ends. Germline values: CDR1 MNHEY, CDR2 SVGAGI. The CDR3 DNA reads TGTGCCAGCAGTTACGACGAGGGGCCGAATGAAGCTTTCTTT. Protein sequence: CASSYDEGPNEAFF.

Of note for this clone: A junction boundary mismatches the germline segment, possibly from a read error. This chain uses TRBV16 with TRBJ1-4, with unresolved D. This CDR3 region has 15 residues. The germline V gene encodes CDR1 KGHSY and CDR2 FQNENV. The CDR3, as DNA: TGTGCCAGCACCCAAAACCTCTTAACTAATGAAAAACTGTTTTTT. Translated, it gives CASTQNLLTNEKLFF.